This is a list of T cell receptor beta chains from one sample in a study of technical replicates of blood from several donors. The method was immunoSEQ multiplex PCR; TCRdb's version includes in-frame clones alone and lacks a portion of them. The sample lists approximately 89,000 clones; around 94% were seen once. Sequenced input: T cells isolated from PBMCs. These receptors all stem from a human donor in good health. The CDR3 runs from the conserved cysteine through the conserved F or W. Each record gives: CDR3 protein, CDR3 DNA, clone size, V gene, D gene, J gene. The D gene is left open where the match is weak. Size is stated for part of the rows, as once, few or many counts, or as a class when the clone is expanded.

CDR3: CASSYQGNYGGYTF
DNA: TGTGCCAGCAGTTACCAGGGAAATTACGGAGGCTACACCTTC
size: NA
V: TRBV6-5
D: NA
J: TRBJ1-2

CDR3: CASSYSRTRDHNEQFF
DNA: TGTGCCAGCAGTTATTCGAGGACTAGAGATCACAATGAGCAGTTCTTC
size: NA
V: TRBV6-9
D: TRBD2
J: TRBJ2-1

CDR3: CASSPGTSGIPKGGEQFF
DNA: TGTGCCAGCAGTCCGGGGACTAGCGGGATCCCCAAGGGGGGTGAGCAGTTCTTC
size: NA
V: TRBV28
D: TRBD2
J: TRBJ2-1

CDR3: CAISDGIATDTQYF
DNA: TGTGCCATCAGTGACGGGATAGCCACAGATACGCAGTATTTT
size: NA
V: TRBV10-3
D: NA
J: TRBJ2-3

CDR3: CASSLVLDRGPEKLFF
DNA: TGTGCCAGCAGCTTAGTCCTGGACAGGGGACCTGAAAAACTGTTTTTT
size: NA
V: TRBV7-9
D: TRBD1
J: TRBJ1-4

CDR3: CASSQLGQPYGYTF
DNA: TGTGCCAGCAGCCAATTGGGGCAGCCCTATGGCTACACCTTC
size: NA
V: TRBV16
D: NA
J: TRBJ1-2

CDR3: CASSLGSETQYF
DNA: TGTGCCAGCAGTCTAGGCTCAGAGACCCAGTACTTC
size: NA
V: TRBV6-1
D: NA
J: TRBJ2-5

CDR3: CASSEAINREKLKGLDGETQYF
DNA: TGTGCCAGCAGTGAAGCGATTAACAGAGAGAAATTAAAGGGACTAGATGGAGAGACCCAGTACTTC
size: NA
V: TRBV2
D: TRBD2
J: TRBJ2-5

CDR3: CASSAAGRGSYNEQFF
DNA: TGTGCCAGCAGCGCAGCCGGCAGGGGGTCATACAATGAGCAGTTCTTC
size: NA
V: TRBV9
D: TRBD1
J: TRBJ2-1

CDR3: CASSGPPTSGYEQYF
DNA: TGTGCCAGCAGTGGTCCTCCGACTAGCGGCTACGAGCAGTACTTC
size: once
V: TRBV7-9
D: TRBD2
J: TRBJ2-7

CDR3: CASSEDREVDGYTF
DNA: TGCGCCAGCAGCGAGGACAGGGAGGTCGATGGCTACACCTTC
size: NA
V: TRBV5-1
D: TRBD1
J: TRBJ1-2

CDR3: CAWRGLDRGGEKLFF
DNA: TGTGCCTGGAGGGGCTTGGACAGGGGTGGTGAAAAACTGTTTTTT
size: once
V: TRBV30
D: TRBD1
J: TRBJ1-4

CDR3: CASSYLATLGNEQFF
DNA: TGTGCCAGCAGCTACCTAGCGACTTTAGGCAATGAGCAGTTCTTC
size: NA
V: TRBV9
D: NA
J: TRBJ2-1

CDR3: CASSLGLAATYEQYF
DNA: TGTGCCAGCAGCTTAGGGCTAGCGGCCACCTACGAGCAGTACTTC
size: NA
V: TRBV7-2
D: TRBD2
J: TRBJ2-7

CDR3: CASSSTSGRHNEQFF
DNA: TGTGCCAGCAGCTCCACTAGCGGGCGCCACAATGAGCAGTTCTTC
size: NA
V: TRBV7-9
D: TRBD2
J: TRBJ2-1

CDR3: CASSSTRDSTYNEQFF
DNA: TGTGCCAGCAGCTCTACCAGGGACAGCACCTACAATGAGCAGTTCTTC
size: NA
V: TRBV9
D: TRBD1
J: TRBJ2-1

CDR3: CASSRGGGITDTQYF
DNA: TGTGCCAGCAGTAGGGGGGGAGGCATCACAGATACGCAGTATTTT
size: NA
V: TRBV7-9
D: NA
J: TRBJ2-3

CDR3: CATGDGTVNQPQHF
DNA: TGTGCCACCGGAGATGGGACAGTGAATCAGCCCCAGCATTTT
size: NA
V: TRBV6-1
D: TRBD1
J: TRBJ1-5

CDR3: CSVDGLANEQFF
DNA: TGCAGCGTCGACGGACTAGCCAATGAGCAGTTCTTC
size: NA
V: TRBV29-1
D: TRBD2
J: TRBJ2-1

CDR3: CASSYGQFNEKLFF
DNA: TGTGCCAGCAGTTACGGACAGTTTAATGAAAAACTGTTTTTT
size: NA
V: TRBV6-5
D: NA
J: TRBJ1-4

CDR3: CASSLWREGREQYF
DNA: TGTGCCAGCAGTTTATGGCGGGAGGGCCGCGAGCAGTACTTC
size: NA
V: TRBV28
D: TRBD2
J: TRBJ2-7

CDR3: CASSLQGALYGYTF
DNA: TGTGCCAGTAGTTTACAGGGGGCCCTGTATGGCTACACCTTC
size: NA
V: TRBV19
D: TRBD1
J: TRBJ1-2

CDR3: CASSYIGHYNEQFF
DNA: TGTGCCAGCAGTTACATTGGGCACTACAATGAGCAGTTCTTC
size: NA
V: TRBV6-6
D: NA
J: TRBJ2-1

CDR3: CASSQEYRDRAEQYF
DNA: TGCGCCAGCAGCCAAGAGTACCGGGACAGGGCCGAGCAGTACTTC
size: NA
V: TRBV4-3
D: TRBD1
J: TRBJ2-7

CDR3: CASSFDRVRRTEAFF
DNA: TGTGCCAGCAGCTTCGACAGGGTGAGGCGTACTGAAGCTTTCTTT
size: NA
V: TRBV7-8
D: TRBD1
J: TRBJ1-1

CDR3: CASSEVQDQPQHF
DNA: TGTGCCAGCAGTGAAGTACAGGATCAGCCCCAGCATTTT
size: NA
V: TRBV6-1
D: NA
J: TRBJ1-5

CDR3: CSARGGRTYEQYF
DNA: TGCAGCGCGAGAGGCGGGAGGACCTACGAGCAGTACTTC
size: NA
V: TRBV29-1
D: TRBD2
J: TRBJ2-7

CDR3: CASSHQGDGTEAFF
DNA: TGTGCCAGCAGTCACCAGGGGGACGGGACTGAAGCTTTCTTT
size: NA
V: TRBV6-5
D: TRBD1
J: TRBJ1-1

CDR3: CASSFSSGDYSYNEQFF
DNA: TGTGCCAGCAGTTTTTCTAGCGGGGATTACTCCTACAATGAGCAGTTCTTC
size: NA
V: TRBV27
D: TRBD2
J: TRBJ2-1

CDR3: CASSEVQGATNYGYTF
DNA: TGTGCCAGCAGTGAAGTACAGGGGGCTACTAACTATGGCTACACCTTC
size: NA
V: TRBV6-1
D: TRBD1
J: TRBJ1-2

CDR3: CAISGRGAATYNEQFF
DNA: TGTGCCATCAGTGGGCGTGGGGCGGCCACATACAATGAGCAGTTCTTC
size: NA
V: TRBV10-3
D: NA
J: TRBJ2-1

CDR3: CASSDRGYQTQYF
DNA: TGTGCCAGCAGTGATAGAGGATACCAAACCCAGTACTTC
size: NA
V: TRBV6-1
D: NA
J: TRBJ2-5

CDR3: CASQTGYHEQYF
DNA: TGTGCCAGCCAAACCGGGTACCACGAGCAGTACTTC
size: NA
V: TRBV7-3
D: NA
J: TRBJ2-7

CDR3: CASSPGLAGEGQETQYF
DNA: TGTGCCAGCTCACCAGGCCTAGCGGGAGAGGGCCAAGAGACCCAGTACTTC
size: NA
V: TRBV18
D: TRBD2
J: TRBJ2-5

CDR3: CASSGGGTQYF
DNA: TGTGCCAGCAGTGGAGGGGGAACGCAGTATTTT
size: once
V: TRBV25-1
D: NA
J: TRBJ2-3

CDR3: CASSLSQRQGYNEQFF
DNA: TGTGCCAGCAGTTTATCACAACGTCAGGGGTACAATGAGCAGTTCTTC
size: NA
V: TRBV27
D: NA
J: TRBJ2-1

CDR3: CASSQESRRASGSVKQYF
DNA: TGTGCCAGCAGCCAAGAGTCTAGGAGGGCTAGCGGGTCCGTAAAGCAGTACTTC
size: NA
V: TRBV4-2
D: TRBD2
J: TRBJ2-7

CDR3: CASSSYLQGGNTEAFF
DNA: TGCGCCAGCAGCTCTTATCTACAGGGCGGAAACACTGAAGCTTTCTTT
size: once
V: TRBV5-1
D: NA
J: TRBJ1-1

CDR3: CASSYSGQVWETQYF
DNA: TGTGCCAGCAGTTACTCGGGACAGGTCTGGGAGACCCAGTACTTC
size: NA
V: TRBV6-6
D: TRBD1
J: TRBJ2-5

CDR3: CASSLTPGEGEQYF
DNA: TGCGCCAGCAGCTTGACCCCAGGGGAGGGCGAGCAGTACTTC
size: NA
V: TRBV5-1
D: NA
J: TRBJ2-7

CDR3: CASSDSKGQGVLTGELFF
DNA: TGTGCCAGCAGCGACAGTAAGGGACAGGGGGTGCTCACCGGGGAGCTGTTTTTT
size: NA
V: TRBV7-8
D: TRBD1
J: TRBJ2-2

CDR3: CASSLALYEQYF
DNA: TGTGCCAGCAGCTTAGCCCTCTACGAGCAGTACTTC
size: NA
V: TRBV7-9
D: NA
J: TRBJ2-7

CDR3: CASSMTAKATNEKLFF
DNA: TGTGCCAGTAGTATGACAGCCAAAGCAACTAATGAAAAACTGTTTTTT
size: NA
V: TRBV19
D: NA
J: TRBJ1-4

CDR3: CASSDQGAIKKLFF
DNA: TGTGCCAGCAGTGACCAGGGGGCTATCAAAAAACTGTTTTTT
size: NA
V: TRBV6-1
D: TRBD1
J: TRBJ1-4

CDR3: CASSNPTGGHYEQYF
DNA: TGTGCCAGCAGTAATCCGACAGGGGGTCATTACGAGCAGTACTTC
size: NA
V: TRBV27
D: TRBD1
J: TRBJ2-7

CDR3: CASSQGNSGNSYEQYF
DNA: TGCGCCAGCAGCCAAGGGAATAGCGGAAACTCCTACGAGCAGTACTTC
size: NA
V: TRBV4-1
D: NA
J: TRBJ2-7

CDR3: CASSTTQGTGEQYF
DNA: TGTGCCAGTAGTACGACCCAGGGGACGGGCGAGCAGTACTTC
size: NA
V: TRBV19
D: NA
J: TRBJ2-7